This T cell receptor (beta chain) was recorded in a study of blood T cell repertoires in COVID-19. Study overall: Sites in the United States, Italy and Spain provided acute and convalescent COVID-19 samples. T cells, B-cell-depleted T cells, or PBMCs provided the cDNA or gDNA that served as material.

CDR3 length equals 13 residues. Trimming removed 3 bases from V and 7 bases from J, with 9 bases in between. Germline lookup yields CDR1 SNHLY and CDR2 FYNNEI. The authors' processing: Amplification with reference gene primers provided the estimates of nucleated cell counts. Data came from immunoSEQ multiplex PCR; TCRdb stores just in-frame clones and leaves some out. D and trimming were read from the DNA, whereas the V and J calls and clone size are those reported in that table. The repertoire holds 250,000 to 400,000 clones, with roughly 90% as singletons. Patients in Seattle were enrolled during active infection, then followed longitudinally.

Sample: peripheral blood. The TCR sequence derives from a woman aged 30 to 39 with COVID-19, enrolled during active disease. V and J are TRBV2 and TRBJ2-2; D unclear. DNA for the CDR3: TGTGCCAGCAGTGAGAACGTCGGCGGGGAGCTGTTTTTT. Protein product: CASSENVGGELFF. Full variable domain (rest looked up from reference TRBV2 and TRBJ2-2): EPEVTQTPSHQVTQMGQEVILRCVPISNHLYFYWYRQILGQKVEFLVSFYNNEISEKSEIFDDQFSVERPDGSNFTLKIRSTKLEDSAMYFCASSENVGGELFFGEGSRLTVL.